What follows describes a single T cell receptor beta chain. This record comes from a study of blood T cell repertoires in COVID-19. In the study overall: T cells, B-cell-depleted T cells, or PBMCs supplied cDNA or gDNA.

This CDR3 is 17 amino acids long. Per the germline V gene, CDR1 is WSHSY and CDR2 is SAAADI. J was trimmed by 1 base and V by 3 bases; bases with no gene match: 7. The assay was immunoSEQ multiplex PCR, and TCRdb's table has in-frame clones only and misses some. Among around 39,000 clones listed, roughly 85% were seen once. This chain connects TRBV10-2 to TRBJ2-2, with 8 bases lining up with TRBD2. This receptor was identified in a man aged 40-50 years with active COVID-19. The sample was peripheral blood. The CDR3 sequence is CASSESSGRRNTGELFF. The CDR3 nucleotides are TGCGCCAGCAGTGAATCAAGCGGGAGACGGAACACCGGGGAGCTGTTTTTT.